This T cell receptor beta chain originates from a study of Ad26.COV2.S vaccination and SARS-CoV-2 variants. Study summary: Dosing was one shot or two shots 56 days apart. The study, taken as a whole, reports: Vaccine recipients surpassed placebo recipients in spike-specific TCR breadth. Similar non-spike TCR breadth was seen in vaccine and placebo recipients. Substantial response breadth was reportedly seen for spike-specific CD8+ and CD4+ T cells after vaccination.

Treatment reported: 19 received Ad26.COV2.S at low or high dose, single or two shots; about 5 received placebo; per-sample allocation not given. Collection of samples fell on day 63 after the first vaccine or placebo injection. Clones were read by immunoSEQ multiplex PCR, and TCRdb kept only the in-frame ones, dropping some. Of hundreds of thousands of clones in the sample, 75% to 90% were seen once. For this clone: Its target is unknown.

V gave up 10 bases and J gave up 4 bases; unmatched junction bases: 11. CDR1 and CDR2 (germline): SEHNR, FQNEAQ (reference sequence). The CDR3 covers 14 residues. The sample here was peripheral blood, taken in a trial of Ad26.COV2.S vaccine versus placebo. V and J are TRBV7-9 and TRBJ2-5; 8 positions agree with TRBD2. This receptor was obtained from a person between 18 and 65 years old who received the Ad26.COV2.S COVID-19 vaccine or a placebo. This CDR3 reads CAIPREGRTETQYF. Written as DNA, the CDR3 is TGTGCCATCCCCCGGGAGGGTAGGACAGAGACCCAGTACTTC. The whole variable domain, filled in from reference TRBV7-9 and TRBJ2-5, reads DTGVSQNPRHKITKRGQNVTFRCDPISEHNRLYWYRQTLGQGPEFLTYFQNEAQLEKSRLLSDRFSAERPKGSFSTLEIQRTEQGDSAMYLCAIPREGRTETQYFGPGTRLLVL.